This is a list of T cell receptor beta chains from one sample in a study of blood T cell repertoires in COVID-19. Libraries were prepared by immunoSEQ multiplex PCR; TCRdb keeps only in-frame clonotypes and omits some of them. The table lists around 240,000 clones, more than 75% of them singletons, with over 3% in the top ten. Source material: peripheral blood. The receptors were gathered from a woman in her twenties or thirties who had recovered from COVID-19. CDR3s include the opening cysteine and the closing phenylalanine or tryptophan. D genes are given only for firm matches. Size tells how often a clone was seen (once, few, many) or the class of an expanded clone, and some rows leave it out.

clone_size,j_call,v_call,d_call,cdr3_aa,cdr3_nt
-,TRBJ1-5,TRBV7-9,-,CASSRDSNQPQHF,TGTGCCAGCAGCCGCGATAGCAATCAGCCCCAGCATTTT
-,TRBJ1-2,TRBV15,TRBD1,CATSRDYGGQGASNYGYTF,TGTGCCACCAGCAGAGATTATGGGGGACAGGGGGCCTCTAACTATGGCTACACCTTC
-,TRBJ2-7,TRBV3-1/TRBV3-2,TRBD1,CASSSQGYEQYF,TGTGCCAGCAGTTCACAGGGGTACGAGCAGTACTTC
once,TRBJ1-6,TRBV11-2,TRBD1,CASSISTGSDSPLHF,TGTGCCAGCAGCATTTCGACAGGGAGTGACTCACCCCTCCACTTT
-,TRBJ1-1,TRBV19,-,CASSMGQPTEAFF,TGTGCCAGTAGTATGGGCCAGCCCACTGAAGCTTTCTTT
-,TRBJ1-2,TRBV27,TRBD1,CASSPTGGLRFNYGYTF,TGTGCCAGCAGTCCGACAGGGGGCCTTCGCTTTAACTATGGCTACACCTTC
-,TRBJ2-5,TRBV7-2,-,CASSSNQETQYF,TGTGCCAGCAGCTCTAACCAAGAGACCCAGTACTTC
-,TRBJ2-7,TRBV19,TRBD1,CASSKDRGWDYEQYF,TGTGCCAGTAGCAAGGACAGGGGCTGGGACTACGAGCAGTACTTC
-,TRBJ1-5,TRBV2,TRBD1,CASSRLTGPNQPQHF,TGTGCCAGCAGTAGATTGACAGGGCCAAATCAGCCCCAGCATTTT
-,TRBJ1-2,TRBV10-3,-,CAIGLGGQVRGYTF,TGTGCCATCGGACTCGGGGGGCAAGTGAGGGGCTACACCTTC
-,TRBJ1-2,TRBV10-3,-,CAISVTGFDGYTF,TGTGCCATCAGTGTCACAGGGTTTGATGGCTACACCTTC
-,TRBJ1-1,TRBV5-1,-,CASSLYDGAAMNTEAFF,TGCGCCAGCAGCTTGTACGACGGAGCGGCCATGAACACTGAAGCTTTCTTT
-,TRBJ2-5,TRBV7-2,-,CASSLYSLQETQYF,TGTGCCAGCAGCTTATATTCTCTACAAGAGACCCAGTACTTC
-,TRBJ2-3,TRBV7-3,-,CASSTFGGPASTDTQYF,TGTGCCAGCAGCACTTTCGGGGGGCCCGCCAGCACAGATACGCAGTATTTT
-,TRBJ1-1,TRBV19,-,CASTLTGGALGALNTEAFF,TGTGCCAGCACACTCACGGGGGGCGCTCTGGGGGCACTGAACACTGAAGCTTTCTTT
-,TRBJ1-4,TRBV19,TRBD1,CASSAGQGSSRERALFF,TGTGCCAGTAGTGCTGGACAGGGCTCGTCTCGAGAAAGGGCACTGTTTTTT
-,TRBJ2-2,TRBV6-5,TRBD2,CATATSGGPGELFF,TGTGCCACTGCGACTAGCGGGGGTCCCGGGGAGCTGTTTTTT
-,TRBJ2-3,TRBV4-1,TRBD2,CASSQVASGGVANTDTQYF,TGCGCCAGCAGCCAAGTCGCTAGCGGGGGGGTGGCTAACACAGATACGCAGTATTTT
-,TRBJ2-1,TRBV19,TRBD1,CASSTRQGIDEQFF,TGTGCCAGTAGTACTAGACAGGGGATCGATGAGCAGTTCTTC
-,TRBJ2-1,TRBV19,-,CASSTAEGTLGMNEQFF,TGTGCCAGTAGTACCGCAGAGGGGACACTAGGGATGAATGAGCAGTTCTTC
-,TRBJ2-3,TRBV13,-,CASRLRGDTQYF,TGTGCCAGCAGATTGAGGGGGGATACGCAGTATTTT
-,TRBJ1-2,TRBV6-5,TRBD1,CASSYDQGAPGGYTF,TGTGCCAGCAGTTACGATCAGGGGGCTCCCGGTGGCTACACCTTC
-,TRBJ1-4,TRBV23-1,-,CASSQSPPKRGKGEKLFF,TGCGCCAGCAGTCAAAGCCCCCCGAAGAGGGGGAAGGGTGAAAAACTGTTTTTT
-,TRBJ1-2,TRBV4-3,TRBD1,CASSQDQGAGYGYTF,TGCGCCAGCAGCCAAGATCAGGGGGCGGGGTATGGCTACACCTTC
-,TRBJ2-7,TRBV6-2/TRBV6-3,TRBD1,CASSHPADRAPSEQYF,TGTGCCAGCAGTCACCCCGCGGACAGGGCACCCTCAGAGCAGTACTTC
-,TRBJ1-1,TRBV11-2,-,CASSLIPRGTNTEAFF,TGTGCCAGCAGCTTAATTCCCCGGGGTACAAACACTGAAGCTTTCTTT
-,TRBJ1-1,TRBV7-9,-,CASSREQNTEAFF,TGTGCCAGCAGCAGGGAGCAGAACACTGAAGCTTTCTTT
-,TRBJ1-2,TRBV11-2,-,CASSLNIAGNGYTF,TGTGCCAGCAGCTTAAATATAGCTGGAAATGGCTACACCTTC
-,TRBJ1-1,TRBV15,TRBD1,CATSRGRTGNTEAFF,TGTGCCACCAGCAGAGGTCGGACAGGGAACACTGAAGCTTTCTTT
-,TRBJ2-5,TRBV24-1,TRBD1,CATSDDRTGSKKTQYF,TGTGCCACCAGTGATGACCGGACAGGGTCTAAGAAGACCCAGTACTTC
-,TRBJ2-3,TRBV18,-,CASSPSASGTDTQYF,TGTGCCAGCTCACCATCCGCGTCGGGCACAGATACGCAGTATTTT
-,TRBJ2-1,TRBV9,-,CASSGFQRDSDQFF,TGTGCCAGCAGCGGATTCCAACGGGACTCCGACCAGTTCTTC
-,TRBJ2-7,TRBV5-1,-,CASRLVGSDEQYF,TGCGCCAGCAGGCTCGTAGGGAGTGACGAGCAGTACTTC
-,TRBJ2-1,TRBV27,-,CASSWGQGNEQFF,TGTGCCAGCAGTTGGGGACAAGGCAATGAGCAGTTCTTC
-,TRBJ2-2,TRBV28,TRBD1,CASTTGLNTGELFF,TGTGCCAGCACGACAGGGTTGAACACCGGGGAGCTGTTTTTT
-,TRBJ2-1,TRBV5-8,TRBD2,CASSLEGQRGTEQFF,TGTGCCAGCAGCTTGGAGGGTCAGCGGGGGACTGAGCAGTTCTTC
-,TRBJ1-2,TRBV29-1,-,CSVVPRRGYGYTF,TGCAGCGTTGTCCCTCGTCGGGGTTATGGCTACACCTTC
-,TRBJ1-2,TRBV6-2/TRBV6-3,TRBD1,CASSRQQGNYGYTF,TGTGCCAGCAGTCGTCAACAGGGGAACTATGGCTACACCTTC
-,TRBJ2-1,TRBV6-6,-,CASSYHDREDEQFF,TGTGCCAGCAGTTATCACGACAGGGAGGATGAGCAGTTCTTC
once,TRBJ2-1,TRBV5-1,-,CASSPGGTGYNEQFF,TGCGCCAGCAGCCCAGGGGGGACGGGGTACAATGAGCAGTTCTTC
-,TRBJ1-5,TRBV7-8,-,CASSLVSGFGQPQHF,TGTGCCAGCAGCTTAGTCTCGGGTTTCGGTCAGCCCCAGCATTTT
-,TRBJ2-7,TRBV5-1,-,CASSLGHGEQYF,TGCGCCAGCAGCTTGGGGCACGGGGAGCAGTACTTC
once,TRBJ1-1,TRBV30,-,CAWSGQRDYTEAFF,TGTGCCTGGAGTGGACAGCGGGACTACACTGAAGCTTTCTTT
-,TRBJ2-1,TRBV10-3,TRBD2,CAISGTSGGHNEQFF,TGTGCCATCAGCGGGACTAGCGGGGGGCACAATGAGCAGTTCTTC
-,TRBJ1-6,TRBV6-4,-,CASSDEPGLNSPLHF,TGTGCCAGCAGCGACGAACCGGGACTAAATTCACCCCTCCACTTT
-,TRBJ1-3,TRBV27,-,CASSPSPPGLRSGNTIYF,TGTGCCAGCAGTCCCTCCCCCCCCGGACTCCGCTCTGGAAACACCATATATTTT
-,TRBJ1-6,TRBV7-2,-,CASSQQYNSPLHF,TGTGCCAGCAGTCAACAATATAATTCACCCCTCCACTTT
-,TRBJ1-3,TRBV5-5,TRBD1,CASSNRQGENLSGNTIYF,TGTGCCAGCAGTAACCGACAGGGAGAAAATCTATCTGGAAACACCATATATTTT
-,TRBJ1-2,TRBV2,-,CARLGLKAGYGYTF,TGTGCCCGCTTGGGTCTCAAGGCAGGGTATGGCTACACCTTC
-,TRBJ1-2,TRBV6-6,-,CASSLLGVDYGYTF,TGTGCCAGCAGTCTGCTCGGGGTAGACTATGGCTACACCTTC
-,TRBJ2-3,TRBV3-1/TRBV3-2,-,CASSPWGRAQYF,TGTGCCAGCAGCCCTTGGGGGCGGGCGCAGTATTTT
-,TRBJ1-1,TRBV18,TRBD1,CASSLQGAPEAFF,TGTGCCAGCTCACTACAGGGGGCCCCTGAAGCTTTCTTT
-,TRBJ1-4,TRBV7-9,TRBD1,CASTPGTANEKLFF,TGTGCCAGCACTCCCGGGACAGCAAATGAAAAACTGTTTTTT
-,TRBJ2-5,TRBV5-1,-,CASSSGGYQETQYF,TGCGCCAGCAGCTCGGGGGGCTACCAAGAGACCCAGTACTTC
once,TRBJ2-7,TRBV19,TRBD1,CASSILTGDEQYF,TGTGCCAGTAGTATTTTGACAGGGGACGAGCAGTACTTC
-,TRBJ2-1,TRBV10-3,TRBD2,CAISGGLAGINEQFF,TGTGCCATCAGTGGGGGACTAGCGGGGATCAATGAGCAGTTCTTC
-,TRBJ1-6,TRBV15,-,CATSRDPNSPLHF,TGTGCCACCAGCAGAGATCCGAATTCACCCCTCCACTTT
-,TRBJ1-1,TRBV5-1,-,CASSPGARNTEAFF,TGCGCCAGCAGCCCCGGAGCGCGGAACACTGAAGCTTTCTTT